The source of this T cell receptor (beta chain) is a study of blood T cells in healthy people across ages. A second PCR, run for about 6 to 11 cycles, used a sample-barcoded 5' primer plus a J-beta primer mix. TCRdb analysed the 5' RACE reads with MiXCR anew, one entry per CDR3 protein. The sample shows around 2 million distinct CDR3 sequences, about two fifths of them seen only once. This receptor was identified in a human donor in good health. Sequenced input: blood.

CDR3 in amino acids: CASSFVGIEGYTF. In DNA, the CDR3 is TGTGCCAGCAGTTTCGTTGGTATTGAGGGCTACACCTTC. The chain recombines TRBV28 with TRBJ1-2; D remains ambiguous. The CDR3 loop spans 13 amino acids. Germline V lookup: CDR1 MDHEN, CDR2 SYDVKM. V shed 3 bases and J shed 8 bases, with 13 bases lying between them.